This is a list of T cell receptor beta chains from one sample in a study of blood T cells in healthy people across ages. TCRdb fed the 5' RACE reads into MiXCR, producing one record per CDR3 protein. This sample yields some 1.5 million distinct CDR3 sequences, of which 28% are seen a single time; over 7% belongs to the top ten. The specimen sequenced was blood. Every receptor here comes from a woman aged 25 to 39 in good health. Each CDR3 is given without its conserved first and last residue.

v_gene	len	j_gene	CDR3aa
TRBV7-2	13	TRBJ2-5	ASSLVRGGVETQY
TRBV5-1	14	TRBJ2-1	ASSLVVAGVYNEQF
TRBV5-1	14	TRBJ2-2	ASSWTSAATTGELF
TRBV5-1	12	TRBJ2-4	ASIPETAKNIQY
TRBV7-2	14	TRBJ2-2	ASSSLAGGPFGELF
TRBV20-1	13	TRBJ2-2	SARGTSGTTGELF
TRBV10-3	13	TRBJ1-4	AISGIPEPNEKLF
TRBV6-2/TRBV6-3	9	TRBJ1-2	AISYPSGYT
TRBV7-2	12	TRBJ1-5	ACSTGRSNQPQH
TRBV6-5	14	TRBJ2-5	ASSYNPSGGVETQY
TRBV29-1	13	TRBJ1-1	SVEKDSLWNTEAF